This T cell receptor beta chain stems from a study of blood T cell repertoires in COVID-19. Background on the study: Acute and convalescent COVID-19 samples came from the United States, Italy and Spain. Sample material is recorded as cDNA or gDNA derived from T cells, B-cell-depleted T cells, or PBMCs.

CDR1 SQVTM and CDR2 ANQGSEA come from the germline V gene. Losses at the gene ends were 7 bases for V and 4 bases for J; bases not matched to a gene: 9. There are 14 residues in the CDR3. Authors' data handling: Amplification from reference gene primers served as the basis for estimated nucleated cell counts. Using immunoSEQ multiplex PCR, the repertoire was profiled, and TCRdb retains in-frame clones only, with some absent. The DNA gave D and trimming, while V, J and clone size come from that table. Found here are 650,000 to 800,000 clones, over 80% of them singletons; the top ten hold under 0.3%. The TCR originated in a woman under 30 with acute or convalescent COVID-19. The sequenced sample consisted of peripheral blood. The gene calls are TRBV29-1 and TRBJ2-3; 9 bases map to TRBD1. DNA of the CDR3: TGCAGCGCCCCACAGGGGGCTCTCCCAGATACGCAGTATTTT. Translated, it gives CSAPQGALPDTQYF.